The TCR beta chain under discussion was sequenced for a study of blood T cells in healthy people across ages (dated by TCRdb to the mid-2010s). Some background on the complete study: Template switching captured roughly one uniquely barcoded TCR beta cDNA molecule per two T cells in model experiments. To track age-related changes in TCR beta repertoire diversity, the study relied on deep sequencing normalized with unique cDNA molecular identifiers. Four age groups were formed from the donors: young (average about 16 years), middle-aged (approximately 40), aged (around 62) and long-lived (about 75). To avoid experimental bias, donors of different ages were spread randomly across the sequencing lanes. Two additional independent replicas of 1 million unique cDNA reads from the same blood draw were analyzed for two donors (one aged 18 to 30 and one aged 80 or older). Findings and caveats that apply to the study as a whole: Compared with the aged group, the long-lived group had more naive CD4+ T cells, fewer expanded clones and increased TCR diversity, suggesting age selection. A strong correlation was found between observed TCR beta diversity and the percentage of naive T cells measured by flow cytometry. As age increased, observed TCR beta diversity per million T cells dropped in a roughly linear way, and a significant reduction was already evident by age 40. Because the CMV infection status of the donors was unknown, age-related changes in expanded clonotypes may potentially have been confounded. Because profiling used bulk unsorted PBMCs, naive and antigen-experienced compartments could not be compared conclusively. Estimates of total diversity from one million sequenced T cells were regarded as lower bounds and underestimates.

The roughly 39 donors, aged about 6 to 95 years, were systemically healthy Caucasian individuals from Russia. Around 10 milliliters of peripheral blood were drawn from each donor into EDTA-treated Vacutainer tubes. PBMCs were isolated by Ficoll-Paque density-gradient centrifugation, with at least 6 million obtained per sample. Trizol reagent was used to extract total RNA from the PBMCs, yielding at least 5.5 micrograms per sample. The percentages of naive CD45RAhigh/CD27high T cells were determined by flow cytometry on a PBMC aliquot from every donor. This clonotype was picked up one time. What this receptor recognizes is not known. No much larger clonotype is one base removed from it; base qualities were not supplied. One read alone is weak evidence. Preparation of the library involved 5' RACE. The instrument was an Illumina HiSeq 2500. A second about 7 to 12 cycle PCR used a sample-barcoded 5' primer and a J-beta primer mix. A template-switch 5' adaptor carrying 12 random nucleotides introduced a unique molecular identifier onto each TCR beta cDNA molecule. Each sample yielded at least 3 million CDR3-containing paired-end reads. First-strand cDNA was synthesized from all RNA with the Mint cDNA synthesis kit, primed by a TRBC-specific oligonucleotide. After uracil-DNA glycosylase treatment, a first 18-cycle PCR used universal primers M1SS and BC2_uni_R on all cDNA. For the original study's pipeline: For normalization, 1 million high-quality reads were randomly selected from each sample, with every read carrying a distinct molecular identifier. Instead of being binned into consensus sequences, reads that shared molecular identifiers were thrown out. MiTCR, with a Q25 quality threshold and the strictest error-elimination algorithm, was used for CDR3 identification, clonotype clustering and error correction. Lower-bound total TCR beta diversity was estimated with a nonparametric unseen species model using Euler transformation. The public reads were reanalyzed by TCRdb: fastp trimming at Q25, MiXCR alignment, in-frame beta chains only. A single entry per CDR3 protein holds the most common genes and DNA from its merged rows. None of the V and J calls come from the authors' own analysis; TCRdb made them. For this sample the table gives roughly 1.7 million distinct CDR3 sequences, of which roughly a third were detected only once. The biggest ten clones account for 11% of the sample.

The TCR originated in a woman aged 30 to 39 in good health. Sequencing was carried out using blood.

The nucleotides read TGTGCCAGCAAGGACAGGCTCCTTGGCGAGCAGTACTTC. The translation is CASKDRLLGEQYF. The rearrangement joined TRBV6-1 to TRBJ2-7; a stretch of 7 junction bases matches TRBD1. Compared with germline, V lacks 7 bases and J lacks 6 bases; bases without a gene match: 9. Sequences MNHNS (CDR1) and SASEGT (CDR2) are obtained from the germline V gene. From the cysteine up to the phenylalanine, the CDR3 has a length of 13 residues. Only the CDR3 DNA is retained, 39 bases long and in frame from the first base.